The clone carrying this T cell receptor (beta chain) occurred a few times. Its matching antigen is unknown. This record belongs to a study of cytomegalovirus exposure and HLA in healthy donors. From germline, CDR1 is SGHRS and CDR2 YFSETQ. This CDR3 region has 15 residues. V lost 2 bases to trimming and J lost 4 bases, with 16 bases between them. Whole-study results and caveats: TCR beta chains numbering more than 150 were designated cytomegalovirus-associated.

Use of 60 Vbeta and 13 Jbeta primers characterized the PCR. The table came from immunoSEQ multiplex PCR; TCRdb's copy has only in-frame clones and leaves some out. The sample has some 190,000 clones, around 80% seen once. This chain joins TRBV5-1 and TRBJ2-7; tentatively, D is TRBD2 (5 bases). Sample: PBMCs. This receptor was obtained from a boy between 2 and 10 years old in good health and CMV-seronegative. The CDR3 here is CASSFTEAQPYEQYF. CDR3 bases: TGCGCCAGCAGCTTTACGGAGGCACAACCGTACGAGCAGTACTTC.